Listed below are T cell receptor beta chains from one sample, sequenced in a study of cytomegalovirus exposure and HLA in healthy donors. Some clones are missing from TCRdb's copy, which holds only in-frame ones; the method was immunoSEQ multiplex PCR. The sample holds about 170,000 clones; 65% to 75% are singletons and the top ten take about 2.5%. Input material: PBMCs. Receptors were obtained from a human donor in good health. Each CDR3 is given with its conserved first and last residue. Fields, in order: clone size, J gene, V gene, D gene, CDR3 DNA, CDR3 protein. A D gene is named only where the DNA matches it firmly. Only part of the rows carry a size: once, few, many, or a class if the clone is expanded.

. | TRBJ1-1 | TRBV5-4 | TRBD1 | TGTGCCAGCAGCTTGGAGGCAGGGGGCCTGACTGAAGCTTTCTTT | CASSLEAGGLTEAFF
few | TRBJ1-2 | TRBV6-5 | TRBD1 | TGTGCCAGCAGTTCGAGGGACAGGGTTGGCTACACCTTC | CASSSRDRVGYTF
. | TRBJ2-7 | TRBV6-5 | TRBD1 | TGTGCCAGCAGAAAGACAGGGACGGGGTCCTACGAGCAGTACTTC | CASRKTGTGSYEQYF
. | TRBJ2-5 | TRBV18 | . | TGTGCCAGCTCACCACCGAACGGGTACCAAGAGACCCAGTACTTC | CASSPPNGYQETQYF
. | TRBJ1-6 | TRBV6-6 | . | TGTGCCAGCAGTCGACAGGCGAGCTCCTATAATTCACCCCTCCACTTT | CASSRQASSYNSPLHF
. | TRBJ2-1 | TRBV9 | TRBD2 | TGTGCCAGCAGCGTAATAGGTAGCGGGGGCCATGAGCAGTTCTTC | CASSVIGSGGHEQFF
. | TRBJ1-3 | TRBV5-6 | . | TGTGCCAGCAGCACAGGATACTCTGGAAACACCATATATTTT | CASSTGYSGNTIYF
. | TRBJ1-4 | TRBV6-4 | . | TGTGCCAGCAGTGTGGCGGCCGGGAATGAAAAACTGTTTTTT | CASSVAAGNEKLFF
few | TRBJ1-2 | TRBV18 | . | TGTGCCAGCTCACCGGGAGGGAGTCATGGCTACACCTTC | CASSPGGSHGYTF
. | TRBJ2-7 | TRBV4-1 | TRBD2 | TGCGCCAGCAGCCCCCTACGGGCCAGCGGGGCTCCCTACGAGCAGTACTTC | CASSPLRASGAPYEQYF
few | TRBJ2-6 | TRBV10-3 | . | TGTGCCATCAGTGGGGGGGGCGGGGCTGGGGCCAACGTCCTGACTTTC | CAISGGGGAGANVLTF
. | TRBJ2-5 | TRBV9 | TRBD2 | TGTGCCAGCAGCGTAAACAGCGGGGGGCCGGGGGAGACCCAGTACTTC | CASSVNSGGPGETQYF
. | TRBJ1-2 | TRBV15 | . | TGTGCCACCAGCAGAGAATTTATGGGGGCGCGGTATGGCTACACCTTC | CATSREFMGARYGYTF
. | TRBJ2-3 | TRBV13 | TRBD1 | TGTGCCAGCTGGGACAGGGGGCAGACAGATACGCAGTATTTT | CASWDRGQTDTQYF
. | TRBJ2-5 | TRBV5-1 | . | TGCGCCAGCAGCTTGGAGGGGGTCGGGGAGACCCAGTACTTC | CASSLEGVGETQYF
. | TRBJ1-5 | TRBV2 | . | TGTGCCAGCAGTGGGCTGAATGATCAGCCCCAGCATTTT | CASSGLNDQPQHF
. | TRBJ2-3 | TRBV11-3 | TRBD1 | TGTGCCAGCAGCAGACGGACAGGGGGAAGCACAGATACGCAGTATTTT | CASSRRTGGSTDTQYF
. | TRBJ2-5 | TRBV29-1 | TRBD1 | TGCAGCGGGGACAGGGGGGAGACCCAGTACTTC | CSGDRGETQYF
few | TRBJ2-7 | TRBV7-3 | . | TGTGCCAGCAGCTTAGGGGGCGGAAACTACGAGCAGTACTTC | CASSLGGGNYEQYF